This record concerns one T cell receptor beta chain sequence. This CDR3 has 13 residues. Trimming took off 2 bases at V and 8 bases at J, with 12 bases between the two ends. The entry originates in a study of blood T cell repertoires in COVID-19. The data were produced by immunoSEQ multiplex PCR, yet TCRdb's version contains in-frame clones alone and is incomplete. The data hold 65,000 to 70,000 clones, with roughly 85% observed a single time. The origin of this receptor is an older man with acute or convalescent COVID-19. Material for sequencing was peripheral blood. The V call is TRBV12-3 or TRBV12-4, the J call TRBJ1-2; no reliable D call. The CDR3 is CASSLTDSGGYTF. The CDR3 nucleotides read TGTGCCAGCAGTTTAACGGACTCGGGCGGCTACACCTTC.